Following are 5 T cell receptor beta chains from one sample sequenced in a study of T cell changes during pregnancy in multiple sclerosis. TCRdb's copy holds only in-frame clones and misses some; the assay was immunoSEQ multiplex PCR. The repertoire has over 80,000 clones, approximately 90% of them found once; the top ten carry around 0.79%. Sequencing was performed on peripheral blood, taken in the second trimester of pregnancy. These receptor sequences come from a female donor in good health, enrolled as a control in a pregnancy study.

The chain uses TRBV4-1 and TRBJ1-5, with D perhaps matching TRBD1 (5 bases). The V and J ends lost 1 base and 7 bases respectively, with 17 bases between them. This CDR3 comprises 16 residues. Germline CDR1 MGHRA, CDR2 YSYEKL. As DNA, the CDR3 is TGCGCCAGCAGCCAAGGGGAAGCGGGGGAGGAACAGCCCCAGCATTTT. Translation: CASSQGEAGEEQPQHF.

The V gene is TRBV5-4, the J gene TRBJ2-1, with D possibly matching TRBD2 (5 bases). V dropped 0 bases and J dropped 6 bases, with 10 bases sitting between them. Germline CDR1 reads SGHNT; CDR2 reads YYREEE (reference sequence). CDR3 length: 14 amino acids. Here the CDR3 DNA reads TGTGCCAGCAGCTTGGAAGGGCGGGTCAATGAGCAGTTCTTC. Residues: CASSLEGRVNEQFF.

The CDR3 DNA reads as TGTGCCAGCAGTCCCCTCCGGTCCACAGATACGCAGTATTTT. It yields the protein CASSPLRSTDTQYF. The genes are TRBV25-1 and TRBJ2-3; no reliable D call. Germline CDR1 MGHDK, CDR2 SYGVNS. This CDR3 region has 14 residues. V was shortened by 5 bases and J by 2 bases, with 11 bases between the two germline ends. The full variable domain, completed using reference TRBV25-1 and TRBJ2-3, is EADIYQTPRYLVIGTGKKITLECSQTMGHDKMYWYQQDPGMELHLIHYSYGVNSTEKGDLSSESTVSRIRTEHFPLTLESARPSHTSQYLCASSPLRSTDTQYFGPGTRLTVL.

CDR3 bases: TGCGCCAGCAGCTTGGGCCCCTTGACACACTATGGCTACACCTTC. It codes for CASSLGPLTHYGYTF. The J gene is TRBJ1-2, the V gene TRBV5-1; no definite D call. The CDR3 has 15 residues. The V end was cut by 0 bases, the J end by 3 bases, with 12 bases between. Germline CDR1 SGHRS, CDR2 YFSETQ.

The genes are TRBV19 and TRBJ2-7; D possibly corresponds to TRBD1 (6 bases). V was trimmed by 7 bases and J by 2 bases, leaving 15 bases between them. From germline, CDR1 is LNHDA and CDR2 SQIVND (reference sequence). This CDR3 contains 14 residues. The CDR3 DNA sequence: TGTGCCAGTACCCCCCCGAACAGGGCCTACGAGCAGTACTTC. Its translation: CASTPPNRAYEQYF.